The 21 T cell receptor beta chains listed next were all sequenced from one sample in a study of CD8+CD57+ T cells in acquired aplastic anemia. Profiling that covered TCR beta VDJ and CDR3 relied on genomic DNA as its template. TCRdb itself ran the reads through MiXCR, one entry per CDR3 protein. Of some 180,000 distinct CDR3 sequences in the sample, 45% to 50% are singletons; the top ten hold approximately 2.9%. The sample comprised sorted CD4+, CD8+, or CD8+CD57+ T cells (not recorded which) from PBMCs. All receptors derive from a human donor in good health.

This chain uses TRBV19 with TRBJ1-5, with 10 positions matching TRBD1. Germline CDR1 is LNHDA and CDR2 is SQIVND (reference sequence). V was clipped by 3 bases and J by 2 bases; unmatched bases: 4. This CDR3 is 16 amino acids long. The CDR3 bases are TGTGCCAGTAGTATGGACAGGGGGGCTGGCAATCAGCCCCAGCATTTT. Translating it yields CASSMDRGAGNQPQHF.

This clonotype was found many times. The V gene is TRBV10-3, the J gene TRBJ2-5, with 9 bases that match TRBD2. Germline assignment: CDR1 ENHRY and CDR2 SYGVKD. The CDR3 runs to 15 residues. Trimming took 4 bases from V and 2 from J; bases not matched to a gene: 5. The CDR3 loop is CAISGGTSRQETQYF. In DNA, the CDR3 is TGTGCCATCAGTGGCGGGACTAGCCGACAAGAGACCCAGTACTTC.

The J gene is TRBJ1-1, the V gene TRBV7-9; TRBD1 agrees at 11 bases. Germline V gene sequence: CDR1 SEHNR, CDR2 FQNEAQ (reference sequence). The J segment lost 7 bases and the V segment lost 5 bases, leaving 3 bases of the junction unmatched. The CDR3 sequence is 13 residues long. CDR3 sequence: CASSQGTGGEAFF. The CDR3 DNA reads as TGTGCCAGCAGCCAAGGGACAGGGGGTGAAGCTTTCTTT.

At least ten counts were recorded for this clonotype. The CDR3 DNA is TGTGCCAGCAGTTCGGGGCCGGGAGAACAGTTCTTC. It translates to CASSSGPGEQFF. The V and J genes are TRBV12-3 or TRBV12-4 and TRBJ2-1; TRBD2 is a possible D gene (6 bases). There are 12 residues in the CDR3. V was shortened by 4 bases and J by 13 bases, with 14 bases between the two germline ends.

This clonotype was detected many times. The rearrangement uses TRBV11-1 and TRBJ2-7; 9 bases are shared with TRBD1. With 5 bases clipped from V and 4 bases from J, the junction kept 9 bases outside the gene matches. The CDR3 runs to 15 residues. Germline V gene data show CDR1 as SGHAT and CDR2 as FQDESV (reference sequence). The CDR3 DNA reads TGTGCCAGCAGCCCACAACAGGGGGCAACATACGAGCAGTACTTC. As protein: CASSPQQGATYEQYF.

V gene TRBV18 combines with J gene TRBJ2-1; D uncertain. V lost 3 bases, J lost 6 bases, and 6 bases lay in between. CDR3 length equals 12 residues. Germline values: CDR1 KGHSH, CDR2 LQKENI. In DNA, the CDR3 is TGTGCCAGCTCACCCCCTCTCAATGAGCAGTTCTTC. Residues: CASSPPLNEQFF. The whole variable domain, filled in from reference TRBV18 and TRBJ2-1, reads NAGVMQNPRHLVRRRGQEARLRCSPMKGHSHVYWYRQLPEEGLKFMVYLQKENIIDESGMPKERFSAEFPKEGPSILRIQQVVRGDSAAYFCASSPPLNEQFFGPGTRLTVL.

This clonotype was picked up a small number of times. Since a much larger clone is just one base distant, this may be a read error. The V gene is TRBV7-2, the J gene TRBJ1-1; D perhaps matches TRBD1 (5 bases). The CDR3 contains 13 residues. Germline values: CDR1 SGHTA, CDR2 FQGNSA. V was pared by 5 bases and J by 1 base, with 8 bases between. In DNA, the CDR3 is TGTGCCAGCAGCCGCGGACAGAACACTGAAGCTTTCTTT. Its protein is CASSRGQNTEAFF.

This clonotype was picked up many times. This chain joins TRBV2 and TRBJ1-1; weak D call: TRBD1 (5 bases). V lost 6 bases and J 8 bases, leaving 13 bases between the germline ends. Germline-derived CDR1 and CDR2 are SNHLY and FYNNEI. The CDR3 is made up of 12 amino acids. CDR3 loop: CASRRTGLEAFF. CDR3 nucleotides: TGTGCCAGCAGACGGACGGGACTAGAAGCTTTCTTT.

The CDR3 region is CATSSDKSPYLDLARDEQFF. The DNA for the CDR3 is TGTGCCACCAGCAGCGACAAATCACCCTACCTGGACCTGGCTAGAGATGAGCAGTTCTTC. V and J are TRBV15 and TRBJ2-1; D unresolved. This CDR3 is 20 amino acids long. Trimming shortened V by 3 bases and J by 8 bases, and 32 bases separated the two germline ends. CDR1 and CDR2 from the germline V gene are LNHNV and YYDKDF (reference sequence).

This clonotype has more than one count but fewer than ten. CDR3 DNA: TGCGCCAGCAGCCAAGATCGGGGGACTAGCGGGAGAGACACCGGGGAGCTGTTTTTT. Translation gives CASSQDRGTSGRDTGELFF. The chain links TRBV4-1 to TRBJ2-2; 14 bases fit TRBD2. The V segment lost 0 bases and the J segment 3 bases; nucleotides outside the gene matches: 6. The CDR3 loop spans 19 amino acids. CDR1 is MGHRA, CDR2 YSYEKL, per germline.

This clonotype was seen a handful of times. The V gene is TRBV20-1, the J gene TRBJ1-1; no firm D call. CDR3 length equals 13 residues. V lost 1 base and J 3 bases, leaving 9 bases between the germline ends. CDR1 and CDR2 (germline): DFQATT, SNEGSKA (reference sequence). CDR3 DNA sequence: TGCAGTGCTAGAGTGCCTCCGGACACTGAAGCTTTCTTT. Its protein product is CSARVPPDTEAFF.

The count of this clonotype is one. The conserved phenylalanine or tryptophan is not found at the CDR3 terminus, so this likely reflects a read error. V is TRBV15 and J is TRBJ2-5; unclear D gene. The CDR3 covers 12 residues. CDR1 and CDR2 from the germline V gene are LNHNV and YYDKDF (reference sequence). V was cut by 0 bases and J by 5 bases, with 4 bases left in between. The CDR3 sequence: CATSRDAETQYS. CDR3 bases: TGTGCCACCAGCAGAGACGCGGAGACCCAGTACTCC.

This clonotype has a count of ten or more. The DNA for the CDR3 is TGCGCCAGCAGCCAAAGTTTATACGTAGGGAAGCAGTACTTC. Protein sequence: CASSQSLYVGKQYF. The chain carries TRBV4-1 and TRBJ2-7; D is unresolved. Germline assignment: CDR1 MGHRA and CDR2 YSYEKL. The CDR3 length is 14 residues. V lost 2 bases and J 8 bases, leaving 16 bases between the germline ends.

This clonotype was found many times. CDR3 DNA sequence: TGTGCCAGCAGCCAAGACTGGGGCAGGGGGACCTCTGGCTCCTACGAGCAGTACTTC. Translation gives CASSQDWGRGTSGSYEQYF. The chain links TRBV4-2 to TRBJ2-7; 7 nucleotides align to TRBD1. Germline CDR1 is LGHNA and CDR2 is YNFKEQ. Losses at the gene ends were 0 bases for V and 0 bases for J; bases not matched to a gene: 14. CDR3 length equals 19 residues.

At least ten counts were recorded for this clonotype. The J gene is TRBJ1-2, the V gene TRBV20-1; tentatively, D is TRBD1 (5 bases). CDR1 DFQATT and CDR2 SNEGSKA come from the germline V gene (reference sequence). This CDR3 has 12 residues. V lost 3 bases and J lost 13, with 18 bases in between. CDR3 sequence: CSARVGTAYLTF. CDR3 DNA: TGCAGTGCTAGGGTGGGGACGGCTTATCTCACCTTC.

The chain carries TRBV7-9 and TRBJ1-6; 8 bases align to TRBD1. Germline V gene data show CDR1 as SEHNR and CDR2 as FQNEAQ (reference sequence). The CDR3 consists of 14 residues. V lost 4 bases, J lost 7 bases, and 3 bases stayed unmatched. DNA of the CDR3: TGTGCCAGCAGCTGGACAGGGATGAATTCACCCCTCCACTTT. This translates into CASSWTGMNSPLHF.

The chain combines TRBV15 with TRBJ1-5; 9 nucleotides align to TRBD1. Germline trimming cut 2 bases from V and 0 bases from J; bases unmatched to any gene: 11. Germline CDR1 LNHNV, CDR2 YYDKDF (reference sequence). The CDR3 sequence is 19 residues long. The CDR3 region has the DNA TGTGCCACCAGCAGAACGCTTGACAGGGGGACATATAGCAATCAGCCCCAGCATTTT. This codes for CATSRTLDRGTYSNQPQHF.

The J gene is TRBJ2-3, the V gene TRBV19, with TRBD1 identical over 12 bases. The junction had 4 bases not matched to a gene; V was cut back by 5 bases and J by 7 bases. The CDR3 consists of 14 residues. Germline V gives CDR1 LNHDA, CDR2 SQIVND (reference sequence). CDR3 residues: CASSAGQGANTQYF. For the CDR3, the DNA is TGTGCCAGTAGTGCGGGACAGGGGGCGAATACGCAGTATTTT.

This chain joins TRBV25-1 and TRBJ1-5; possibly TRBD1 for D (6 bases). The V end lost 0 bases, the J end lost 5 bases, and 38 bases lay between the germline ends. From germline, CDR1 is MGHDK and CDR2 SYGVNS. This CDR3 is built from 24 residues. The CDR3 spells CASSEYIPLDDGTPPFPPHQPQHF. The CDR3 nucleotides read TGTGCCAGCAGTGAATATATCCCACTCGACGACGGGACACCTCCATTCCCCCCCCATCAGCCCCAGCATTTT.

Many counts were recorded for this clonotype. This chain links TRBV11-2 with TRBJ2-7; 8 bases are shared with TRBD2. In germline, CDR1 is SGHAT, CDR2 FQNNGV. The CDR3 is 17 residues long. Losses at the gene ends were 4 bases for V and 3 bases for J; bases not matched to a gene: 14. CDR3 DNA: TGTGCCAGCAGCTCGCCGGAGCCGGGACTAGTTTTCTACGAGCAGTACTTC. Its translation: CASSSPEPGLVFYEQYF.

Of note for this clonotype: This may be a read error: a much more frequent sequence differs by one nucleotide. The rearrangement uses TRBV2 and TRBJ2-2, with 9 bases aligning to TRBD2. The junction had 9 bases not matched to a gene; V was cut back by 6 bases and J by 7 bases. This CDR3 is 15 amino acids long. Germline lookup yields CDR1 SNHLY and CDR2 FYNNEI. The CDR3 nucleotides are TGTGCCAGCAGACTGGCGGGAGGGCGAAACGGGGAGCTGTTTTTT. Protein sequence: CASRLAGGRNGELFF.